A selection of T cell receptor beta chains follows, all from one sample in a study of blood T cell repertoires in COVID-19. Generated by immunoSEQ multiplex PCR, the TCRdb table keeps only in-frame clones and is missing some. Among roughly 110,000 clones, over 80% were seen once, and the ten largest hold roughly 4.4%. Sequencing input: peripheral blood. All receptors come from a woman between 50 and 59 years old with acute or convalescent COVID-19. CDR3s include the opening cysteine and the closing phenylalanine or tryptophan. Each record gives: D gene, J gene, V gene, clone size, CDR3 protein, CDR3 DNA. The D gene is left open where the match is weak. A clone size is listed for some rows: how often the clone was seen (once, few, many), or a class if it is expanded.

TRBD2,TRBJ2-7,TRBV7-8,.,CASSQGLAGVFTYEQYF,TGTGCCAGCAGCCAGGGACTAGCGGGGGTTTTTACCTACGAGCAGTACTTC
TRBD1,TRBJ1-2,TRBV19,.,CASSIDKGQSYGYTF,TGTGCCAGTAGTATAGATAAGGGACAGTCCTATGGCTACACCTTC
TRBD2,TRBJ2-5,TRBV10-3,.,CAISEPGLAVETQYF,TGTGCCATCAGTGAGCCGGGACTAGCGGTAGAGACCCAGTACTTC
.,TRBJ1-5,TRBV30,.,CAWGDSGNQPQHF,TGTGCCTGGGGCGACAGTGGCAATCAGCCCCAGCATTTT
.,TRBJ1-2,TRBV9,.,CASSVAGGTNYGYTF,TGTGCCAGCAGCGTAGCTGGGGGGACGAACTATGGCTACACCTTC
TRBD1,TRBJ2-7,TRBV29-1,.,CSVAAGTGPYEQYF,TGCAGCGTTGCCGCCGGGACAGGCCCATACGAGCAGTACTTC
TRBD1,TRBJ1-5,TRBV18,.,CASSLQGDQPQHF,TGTGCCAGCTCATTGCAGGGGGATCAGCCCCAGCATTTT
.,TRBJ2-3,TRBV29-1,.,CSVYSGGTQYF,TGCAGCGTTTATAGTGGTGGTACGCAGTATTTT
.,TRBJ1-2,TRBV2,.,CARSTDRNLNYGYTF,TGTGCCAGGTCTACGGACAGAAATTTAAACTATGGCTACACCTTC
.,TRBJ1-5,TRBV18,.,CASSPSGVEVNQPQHF,TGTGCCAGCTCACCATCAGGGGTTGAGGTTAATCAGCCCCAGCATTTT
.,TRBJ2-7,TRBV10-3,.,CAISESDVGQGWEQYF,TGTGCCATCAGTGAGTCGGATGTGGGGCAGGGCTGGGAGCAGTACTTC
TRBD1,TRBJ1-2,TRBV27,.,CASSFGQGAFGYTF,TGTGCCAGCAGTTTCGGACAGGGGGCTTTTGGCTACACCTTC
TRBD1,TRBJ1-1,TRBV10-1,.,CASSYERDRGPTEAFF,TGCGCCAGCAGTTACGAAAGGGACAGGGGACCCACTGAAGCTTTCTTT
TRBD1,TRBJ1-4,TRBV9,once,CASSVGRGPSGNEKLFF,TGTGCCAGCAGCGTAGGCAGGGGGCCATCGGGTAATGAAAAACTGTTTTTT
TRBD2,TRBJ2-1,TRBV2,.,CAIGGSYNEQFF,TGTGCCATCGGGGGGTCCTACAATGAGCAGTTCTTC
.,TRBJ1-4,TRBV12-3/TRBV12-4,.,CASTLGGGLFF,TGTGCCAGCACTTTGGGGGGGGGACTGTTTTTT
.,TRBJ2-1,TRBV12-3/TRBV12-4,.,CASTLGGEQFF,TGTGCCAGCACCTTGGGAGGTGAGCAGTTCTTC
.,TRBJ2-4,TRBV2,.,CASSGRKVGEENIQYF,TGTGCCAGCAGTGGGCGGAAAGTGGGGGAGGAAAACATTCAGTACTTC
.,TRBJ1-1,TRBV5-1,.,CASSPDSSPFGAFF,TGCGCCAGCAGCCCGGACTCATCCCCATTCGGAGCTTTCTTT
.,TRBJ1-2,TRBV4-1,.,CASSQGGSGEPNYGYTF,TGCGCCAGCAGCCAAGGGGGCTCAGGGGAACCCAACTATGGCTACACCTTC
.,TRBJ2-6,TRBV28,.,CASTLGFSGANVLTF,TGTGCCAGCACCCTAGGATTCTCTGGGGCCAACGTCCTGACTTTC
.,TRBJ2-2,TRBV28,.,CATHVGSFQGSGTGELFF,TGTGCCACGCACGTTGGGAGCTTTCAAGGTTCGGGCACCGGGGAGCTGTTTTTT
TRBD2,TRBJ2-1,TRBV30,.,CAWSRRLAYSSEQFF,TGTGCCTGGAGTAGGAGACTAGCGTACTCTAGTGAGCAGTTCTTC
.,TRBJ1-1,TRBV18,.,CASSRANTEAFF,TGTGCCAGCTCACGGGCGAACACTGAAGCTTTCTTT
.,TRBJ2-4,TRBV12-3/TRBV12-4,.,CASSFRRSIQYF,TGTGCCAGCAGTTTTCGCAGGTCCATTCAGTACTTC
.,TRBJ2-3,TRBV10-3,.,CAISESSSDTQYF,TGTGCCATCAGTGAGTCTAGCTCAGATACGCAGTATTTT
TRBD1,TRBJ1-5,TRBV28,.,CASIEGAGNQPQHF,TGTGCCAGCATTGAGGGGGCTGGGAATCAGCCCCAGCATTTT
.,TRBJ2-7,TRBV19,.,CASSPLVATSYEQYF,TGTGCCAGTAGCCCACTAGTTGCGACCTCCTACGAGCAGTACTTC
.,TRBJ1-2,TRBV5-6,.,CASSSGRVHGYTF,TGTGCCAGCAGCTCGGGCAGGGTTCATGGCTACACCTTC
.,TRBJ1-1,TRBV18,.,CASSGQVETEAFF,TGTGCCAGCTCCGGACAAGTAGAAACTGAAGCTTTCTTT
.,TRBJ2-3,TRBV5-4,.,CASSPGVRTDTQYF,TGTGCCAGCAGCCCGGGAGTAAGGACAGATACGCAGTATTTT
TRBD1,TRBJ1-2,TRBV11-2,.,CASSLEPGQGIYGYTF,TGTGCCAGCAGCTTAGAACCGGGACAGGGGATCTATGGCTACACCTTC
.,TRBJ1-2,TRBV28,.,CASSPHAGPVGGYTF,TGTGCCAGCAGTCCTCATGCAGGGCCGGTAGGAGGCTACACCTTC
TRBD2,TRBJ2-2,TRBV9,.,CASSASSGADTGELFF,TGTGCCAGCAGCGCATCAAGCGGGGCAGACACCGGGGAGCTGTTTTTT
.,TRBJ1-5,TRBV6-1,.,CASSELERQPQHF,TGTGCCAGCAGTGAACTAGAGCGGCAGCCCCAGCATTTT
TRBD1,TRBJ1-5,TRBV7-9,.,CASSSTGVNQPQHF,TGTGCCAGCAGTTCGACAGGGGTCAATCAGCCCCAGCATTTT
TRBD1,TRBJ1-2,TRBV5-1,.,CASSLGQGDYGYTF,TGCGCCAGCAGCTTGGGCCAGGGGGACTATGGCTACACCTTC
.,TRBJ2-1,TRBV9,.,CASSVMGGTYNEQFF,TGTGCCAGCAGCGTAATGGGCGGGACCTACAATGAGCAGTTCTTC
TRBD1,TRBJ1-3,TRBV25-1,once,CASTETGVGNTIYF,TGTGCCAGCACCGAGACAGGGGTTGGAAACACCATATATTTT
.,TRBJ1-1,TRBV28,once,CASNTVDTEAFF,TGTGCCAGTAATACTGTGGACACTGAAGCTTTCTTT
.,TRBJ1-2,TRBV5-1,.,CASSFTGYGDYGYTF,TGCGCCAGCAGCTTTACAGGTTACGGAGACTATGGCTACACCTTC
.,TRBJ2-3,TRBV12-3/TRBV12-4,.,CASSPFTDTQYF,TGTGCCAGCAGTCCCTTCACAGATACGCAGTATTTT
.,TRBJ1-6,TRBV5-1,.,CASSVDRAISPLHF,TGCGCCAGCAGCGTGGACAGAGCCATTTCACCCCTCCACTTT
TRBD1,TRBJ1-4,TRBV6-5,.,CASSYPGQGADEKLFF,TGTGCCAGCAGTTACCCCGGACAGGGGGCGGATGAAAAACTGTTTTTT
.,TRBJ2-7,TRBV4-1,.,CASSAGLPWNYEQYF,TGCGCCAGCAGCGCGGGACTCCCGTGGAACTACGAGCAGTACTTC
.,TRBJ1-2,TRBV7-2,.,CASSLAHGIDYYGYTF,TGTGCCAGCAGCTTAGCACACGGAATTGACTACTATGGCTACACCTTC
TRBD2,TRBJ2-7,TRBV4-3,.,CASSQGAGGPHEQYF,TGCGCCAGCAGCCAAGGAGCGGGAGGGCCCCACGAGCAGTACTTC
.,TRBJ2-5,TRBV7-9,.,CASTPDSSQETQYF,TGTGCCAGCACCCCGGACAGTTCGCAAGAGACCCAGTACTTC
TRBD2,TRBJ2-7,TRBV6-6,.,CASRGAGANEQYF,TGTGCCAGCAGGGGAGCGGGAGCCAACGAGCAGTACTTC
TRBD1,TRBJ1-2,TRBV18,.,CASSPGQGPYGYTF,TGTGCCAGCTCACCGGGACAGGGCCCCTATGGCTACACCTTC
.,TRBJ2-7,TRBV6-2/TRBV6-3,.,CASSYSQASYEQYF,TGTGCCAGCAGTTACTCCCAGGCCTCCTACGAGCAGTACTTC
TRBD1,TRBJ2-7,TRBV6-6,.,CATSTGGLFGQYF,TGTGCCACATCGACAGGGGGTTTATTCGGGCAGTACTTC
.,TRBJ1-5,TRBV27,.,CASSLSGEGSQPQHF,TGTGCCAGCAGTTTATCGGGGGAGGGATCGCAGCCCCAGCATTTT
TRBD1,TRBJ2-7,TRBV5-1,.,CASSPKGTGDGHEQYF,TGCGCCAGCAGCCCGAAGGGGACAGGGGATGGGCACGAGCAGTACTTC
.,TRBJ2-7,TRBV11-1,.,CASSLLQGGGNEQYF,TGTGCCAGCAGCCTACTCCAGGGAGGGGGGAACGAGCAGTACTTC